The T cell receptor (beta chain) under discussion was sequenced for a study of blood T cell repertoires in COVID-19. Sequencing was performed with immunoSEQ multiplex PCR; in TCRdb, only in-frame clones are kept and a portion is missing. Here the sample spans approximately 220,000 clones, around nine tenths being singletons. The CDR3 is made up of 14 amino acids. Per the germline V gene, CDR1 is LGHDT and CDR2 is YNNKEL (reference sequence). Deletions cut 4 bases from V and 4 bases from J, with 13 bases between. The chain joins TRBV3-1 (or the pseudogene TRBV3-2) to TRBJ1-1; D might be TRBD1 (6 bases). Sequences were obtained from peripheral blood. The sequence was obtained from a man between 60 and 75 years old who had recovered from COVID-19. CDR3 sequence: CASSPGGGGTEAFF. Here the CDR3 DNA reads TGTGCCAGCAGCCCTGGGGGCGGTGGCACTGAAGCTTTCTTT.